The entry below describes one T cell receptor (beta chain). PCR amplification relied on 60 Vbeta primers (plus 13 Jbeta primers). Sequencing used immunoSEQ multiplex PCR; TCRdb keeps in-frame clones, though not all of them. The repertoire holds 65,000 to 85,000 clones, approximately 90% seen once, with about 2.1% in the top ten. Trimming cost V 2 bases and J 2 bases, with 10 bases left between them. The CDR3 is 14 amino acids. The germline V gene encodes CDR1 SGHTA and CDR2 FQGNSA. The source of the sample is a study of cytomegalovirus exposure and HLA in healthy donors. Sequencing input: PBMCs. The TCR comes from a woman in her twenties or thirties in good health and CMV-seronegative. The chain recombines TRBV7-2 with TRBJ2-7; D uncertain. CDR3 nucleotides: TGTGCCAGCAGCTTACTGCCAGGTCCCTACGAGCAGTACTTC. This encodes CASSLLPGPYEQYF.